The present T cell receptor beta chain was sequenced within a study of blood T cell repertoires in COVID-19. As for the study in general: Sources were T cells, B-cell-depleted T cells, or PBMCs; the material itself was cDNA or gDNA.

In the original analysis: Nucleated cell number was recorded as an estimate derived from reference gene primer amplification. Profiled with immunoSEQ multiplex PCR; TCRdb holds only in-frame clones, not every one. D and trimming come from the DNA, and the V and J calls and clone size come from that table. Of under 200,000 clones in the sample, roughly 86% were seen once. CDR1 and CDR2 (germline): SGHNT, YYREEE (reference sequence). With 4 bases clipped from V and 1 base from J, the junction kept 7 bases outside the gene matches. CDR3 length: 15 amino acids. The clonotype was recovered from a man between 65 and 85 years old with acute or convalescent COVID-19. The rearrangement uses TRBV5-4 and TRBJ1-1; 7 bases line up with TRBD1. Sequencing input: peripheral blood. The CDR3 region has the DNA TGTGCCAGCAGCCCGCGACAGGGAAGGAACACTGAAGCTTTCTTT. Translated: CASSPRQGRNTEAFF.